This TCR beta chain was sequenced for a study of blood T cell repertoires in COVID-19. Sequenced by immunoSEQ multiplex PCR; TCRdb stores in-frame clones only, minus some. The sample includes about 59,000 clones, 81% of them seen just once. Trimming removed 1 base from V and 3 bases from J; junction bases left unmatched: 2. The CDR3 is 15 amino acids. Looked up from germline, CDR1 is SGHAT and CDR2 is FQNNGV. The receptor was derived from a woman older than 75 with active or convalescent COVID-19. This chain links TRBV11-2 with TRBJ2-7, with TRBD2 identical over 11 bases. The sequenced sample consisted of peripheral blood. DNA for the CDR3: TGTGCCAGCAGCTTAGGGCTAGCGGGGGGCTACGAGCAGTACTTC. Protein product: CASSLGLAGGYEQYF. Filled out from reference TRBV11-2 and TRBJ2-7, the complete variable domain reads EAGVAQSPRYKIIEKRQSVAFWCNPISGHATLYWYQQILGQGPKLLIQFQNNGVVDDSQLPKDRFSAERLKGVDSTLKIQPAKLEDSAVYLCASSLGLAGGYEQYFGPGTRLTVT.